This T cell receptor beta chain was captured by sequencing in a study of blood T cell repertoires in COVID-19. Assay used: immunoSEQ multiplex PCR; TCRdb lists only in-frame clones, some missing. The table includes 140,000 to 150,000 clones, roughly 90% detected once. This study enrolled people aged about 18 to 100 from under 25 US geographic areas. Cohort 3 recovery required two negative PCRs, clearance, or symptom resolution. The ends lost 3 bases at V and 7 bases at J; junction bases unmatched: 6. This CDR3 comprises 14 residues. Germline V lookup: CDR1 DFQATT, CDR2 SNEGSKA (reference sequence). The chain employs TRBV20-1 and TRBJ1-6; 7 bases map to TRBD1. Specimen: PBMCs or T cells enriched from blood (not recorded which). This TCR was recovered from a man in his fifties who had recovered from COVID-19. The DNA of the CDR3 is TGCAGTGCTAGTCGGCAGGGGGACAATTCACCCCTCCACTTT. As protein: CSASRQGDNSPLHF.